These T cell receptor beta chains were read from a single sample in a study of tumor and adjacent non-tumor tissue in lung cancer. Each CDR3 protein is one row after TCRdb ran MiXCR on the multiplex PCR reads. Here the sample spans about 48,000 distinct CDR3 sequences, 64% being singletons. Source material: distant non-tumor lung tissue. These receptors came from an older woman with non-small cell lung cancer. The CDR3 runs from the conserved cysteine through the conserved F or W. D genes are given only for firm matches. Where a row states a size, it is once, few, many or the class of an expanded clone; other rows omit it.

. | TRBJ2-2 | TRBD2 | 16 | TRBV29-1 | TGCAGCGTTGAAGATCCTAGTGGGAGGTCCGGCGGGGGGCTGTTTTTT | CSVEDPSGRSGGGLFF
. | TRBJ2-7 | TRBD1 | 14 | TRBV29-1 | TGCAGCGTTGGACAGGGAGTCCCTACCTGCGAGCAGTACTTC | CSVGQGVPTCEQYF
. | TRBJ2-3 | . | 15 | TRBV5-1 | TGCGCCAACAGCTTGCCGCAGGGGCTCACAGATACGCAGTATTTT | CANSLPQGLTDTQYF
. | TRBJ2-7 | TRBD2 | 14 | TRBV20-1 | TGCAGTGCGGATGGGGGGGTCGACCTCTACGAGCAGTATTTC | CSADGGVDLYEQYF
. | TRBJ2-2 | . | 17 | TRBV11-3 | TGTGCCAGCAGCCGCCATCAATTGACATCGAACACCGGGGGGCCGTTTTTT | CASSRHQLTSNTGGPFF
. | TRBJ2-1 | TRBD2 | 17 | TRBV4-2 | TGTGCCAGCATCCCGGAGGCGGGACTAGCGTCTTACAATGAGCAGTTCTTC | CASIPEAGLASYNEQFF
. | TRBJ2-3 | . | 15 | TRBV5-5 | TGTGCCGGCAGGAAGACAGTTTCTAGCGCAGATACGCAGTATTTT | CAGRKTVSSADTQYF
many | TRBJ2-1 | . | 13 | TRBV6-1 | TGTGCCAGCAGTGACCAACAGGGTTATGAGCAGTTCTTC | CASSDQQGYEQFF
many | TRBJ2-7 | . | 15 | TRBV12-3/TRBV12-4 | TGTGCCAGCAGTTTAGGAAGCGGCGGAGTGAACGAGCAGTACTTC | CASSLGSGGVNEQYF
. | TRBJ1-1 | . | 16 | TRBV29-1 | TGCAGCGTCCAGAGTGCAAGAACTTCTCAGGACGATACTGCTTTCTTT | CSVQSARTSQDDTAFF
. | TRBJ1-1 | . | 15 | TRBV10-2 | TGCGCCAGCAGTGGGTGGAGCACTCTGAGCACCGAAGCTTTCTTT | CASSGWSTLSTEAFF
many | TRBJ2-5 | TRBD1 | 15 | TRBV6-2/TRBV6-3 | TGTGCCAGCAGTTCCTCGACAGGGGGCGCAGGGACCCAGTACTTC | CASSSSTGGAGTQYF
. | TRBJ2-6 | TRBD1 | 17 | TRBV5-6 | TGTGCCAGCAGCTGGGGACAGGGGGGTTTTGGGGCCAACATCCTGATTTTC | CASSWGQGGFGANILIF
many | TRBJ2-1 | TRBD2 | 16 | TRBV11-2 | TGTGCCAGCAGCCCTAGCGGGGGGAGCTCCTACAATGAGCAGTTCTTC | CASSPSGGSSYNEQFF
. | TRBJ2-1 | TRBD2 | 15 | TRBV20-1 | TGCAGTGCTACACCCCCGGGACTAGAGGTGAATGAGCAGTTCTTC | CSATPPGLEVNEQFF
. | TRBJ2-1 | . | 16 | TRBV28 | TGTGCCAACAGTCCCGATGACTTGCGGGACTACAATGAGCAGTTCTTC | CANSPDDLRDYNEQFF
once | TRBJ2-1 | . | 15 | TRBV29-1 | TGCAGCGTGCGGGGAGGGGGCAGGGTCACTAATGAGCAGTTCTTC | CSVRGGGRVTNEQFF
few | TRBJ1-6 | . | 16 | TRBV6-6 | TGTGCCAGCAGTTACAGAAGGGAACCGCGGGATTCACCCCTCCACTTT | CASSYRREPRDSPLHF
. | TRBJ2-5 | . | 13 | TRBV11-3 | TGTGCCAGCAGTTTTGGCAGCCAGGGAACCCATTACTTC | CASSFGSQGTHYF
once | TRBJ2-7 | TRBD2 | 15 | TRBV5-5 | TGTGCCAACAGCTTCAGCCTAGCGGGAGCAAATGAGCAGTACTTC | CANSFSLAGANEQYF
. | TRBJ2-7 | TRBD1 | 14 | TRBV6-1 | TGTGTCAGCAGCACCGGGACAGGGAGCTTGCGTCGGTACTTC | CVSSTGTGSLRRYF
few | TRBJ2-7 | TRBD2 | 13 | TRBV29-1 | TGCAGCATTGCGCTAGCGGGAGGTTACGAGCAGTACTTT | CSIALAGGYEQYF
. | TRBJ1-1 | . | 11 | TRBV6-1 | TGTGCTGGCAGTGAATTCGCTGAAGCTTTCTTT | CAGSEFAEAFF
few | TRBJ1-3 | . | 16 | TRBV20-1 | TGCAGTGCTAGAGATACCCATTCGAGCTCTGGAAACACCATATATTTT | CSARDTHSSSGNTIYF
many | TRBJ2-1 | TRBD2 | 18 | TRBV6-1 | TGTGCCAGCAGTGAAGGACAACCGGGACTAGCGGGAGCGGATGAGCAGTTCTTC | CASSEGQPGLAGADEQFF
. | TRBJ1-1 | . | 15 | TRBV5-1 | TGCGCCAGCAGCATGGCAGCAGGGATGGGCACTGAAGCTTTCTTT | CASSMAAGMGTEAFF
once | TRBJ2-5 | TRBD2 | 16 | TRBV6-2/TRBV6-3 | TGTGCCAGCAATGCGAGACTAGCGGGACCACAAGAGACCAAGTATTTC | CASNARLAGPQETKYF
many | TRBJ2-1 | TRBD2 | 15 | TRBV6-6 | TGTGCCAGCAGTTACGGACTAGCGGGATACAATGAGCAGTTCTTC | CASSYGLAGYNEQFF
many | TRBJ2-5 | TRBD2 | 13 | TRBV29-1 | TGCAGCGTTGAATCGACTAGCGGCGAGACCCAGTACTTC | CSVESTSGETQYF
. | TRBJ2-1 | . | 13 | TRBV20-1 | TGCAGTGCTAGAGACCACAGTGGCTATGAGCAGTTCTTC | CSARDHSGYEQFF
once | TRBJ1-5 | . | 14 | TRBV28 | TGTGCCAGCACCCTGGGGGGCAGCACAGATACGCAGCATTTT | CASTLGGSTDTQHF
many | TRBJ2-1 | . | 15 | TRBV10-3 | TGTGCCATCAGTGAGTATAGGGCGGAAAGCCATGAGCAGTTCTTC | CAISEYRAESHEQFF
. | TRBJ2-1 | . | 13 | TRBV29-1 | TGCAGCGTAAAACGGTTGGGTATAAATGAGCAGTTCTTC | CSVKRLGINEQFF
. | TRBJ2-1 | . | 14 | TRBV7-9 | TGTGCCAGCAGCTCCCCACGCGGGGGCAATAAGCAGTTCTTC | CASSSPRGGNKQFF
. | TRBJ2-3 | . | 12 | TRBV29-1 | TGCGGCGTTGAGGGGGGAACAGATACGCAGTTTTTT | CGVEGGTDTQFF
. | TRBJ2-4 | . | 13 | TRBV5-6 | TGTACCAGCAGGGGACGAATCCGAAACATTCAGTACTTC | CTSRGRIRNIQYF